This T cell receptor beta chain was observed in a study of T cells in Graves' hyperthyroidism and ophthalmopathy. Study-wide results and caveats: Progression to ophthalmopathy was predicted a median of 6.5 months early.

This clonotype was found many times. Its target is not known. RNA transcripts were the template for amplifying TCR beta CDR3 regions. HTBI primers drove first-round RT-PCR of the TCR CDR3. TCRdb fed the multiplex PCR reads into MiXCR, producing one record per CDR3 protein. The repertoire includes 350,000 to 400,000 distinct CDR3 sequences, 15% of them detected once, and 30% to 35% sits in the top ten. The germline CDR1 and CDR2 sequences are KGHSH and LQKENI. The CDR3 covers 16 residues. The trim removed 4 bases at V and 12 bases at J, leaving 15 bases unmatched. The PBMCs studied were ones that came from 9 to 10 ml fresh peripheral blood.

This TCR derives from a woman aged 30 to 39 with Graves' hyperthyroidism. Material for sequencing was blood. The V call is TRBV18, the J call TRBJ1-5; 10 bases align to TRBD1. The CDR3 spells CASSREPAGQGTRQHF. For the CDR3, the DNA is TGTGCCAGCTCACGCGAACCCGCGGGACAGGGGACGCGCCAGCATTTT.